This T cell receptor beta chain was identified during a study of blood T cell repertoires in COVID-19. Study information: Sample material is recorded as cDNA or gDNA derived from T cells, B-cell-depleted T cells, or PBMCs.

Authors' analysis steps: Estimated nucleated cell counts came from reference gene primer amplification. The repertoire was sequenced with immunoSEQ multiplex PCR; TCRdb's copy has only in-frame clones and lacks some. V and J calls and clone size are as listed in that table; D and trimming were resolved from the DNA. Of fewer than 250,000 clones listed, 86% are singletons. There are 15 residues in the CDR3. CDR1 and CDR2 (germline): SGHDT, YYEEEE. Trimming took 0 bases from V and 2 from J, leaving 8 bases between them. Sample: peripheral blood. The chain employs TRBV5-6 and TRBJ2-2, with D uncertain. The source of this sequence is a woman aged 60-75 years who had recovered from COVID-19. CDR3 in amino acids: CASSLGPSNTGELFF. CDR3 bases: TGTGCCAGCAGCTTGGGTCCCAGTAACACCGGGGAGCTGTTTTTT.